The sample holds a few counts of the clone carrying this T cell receptor beta chain. As yet, its antigen is unknown. These data belong to a study of CD8 T cells in ankylosing spondylitis. CDR1 and CDR2 (germline): SGHRS, YFSETQ. The CDR3 totals 14 residues. V was pared by 4 bases and J by 4 bases, with 15 bases between. 5'-RACE, quantitative and with molecular barcodes, yielded the TCR beta libraries. TCRdb reprocessed the 5' RACE reads with MiXCR, giving one entry per CDR3 protein. The data show 500,000 or so distinct CDR3 sequences, under 5.5% seen once. General study findings and limits: CD8+ cells made up the disease-linked clones, which were relatively rare in peripheral blood. Matched ankylosing spondylitis synovial fluid reportedly showed significant enrichment of disease-linked clones. Characteristic of ankylosing spondylitis blood, it appeared, was a TCR beta motif comprising several highly homologous variants.

The genes are TRBV5-1 and TRBJ2-7; a weak D match, TRBD2 (7 bases). Sequences were obtained from blood, either unsorted or a sorted T cell fraction (not recorded which). This sequence originates from a male donor with ankylosing spondylitis. CDR3 protein: CASSGGATSYEQYF. CDR3 DNA: TGCGCCAGCAGCGGGGGGGCAACATCTTACGAGCAGTACTTC.